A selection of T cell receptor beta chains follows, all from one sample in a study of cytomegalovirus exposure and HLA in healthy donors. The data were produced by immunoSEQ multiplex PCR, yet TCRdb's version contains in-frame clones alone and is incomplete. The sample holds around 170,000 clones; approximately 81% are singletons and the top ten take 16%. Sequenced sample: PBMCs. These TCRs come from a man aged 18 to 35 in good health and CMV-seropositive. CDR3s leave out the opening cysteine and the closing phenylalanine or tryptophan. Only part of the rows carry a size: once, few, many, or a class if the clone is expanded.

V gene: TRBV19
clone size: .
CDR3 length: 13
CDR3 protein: ASSPGQGAYNEQF

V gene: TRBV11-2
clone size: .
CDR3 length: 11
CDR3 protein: ASSLAQGGEQF

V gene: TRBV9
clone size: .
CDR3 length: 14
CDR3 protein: ASSVPPGTSGDTQY

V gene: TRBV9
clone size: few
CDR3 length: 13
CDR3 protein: ASSVVSGSYTEAF

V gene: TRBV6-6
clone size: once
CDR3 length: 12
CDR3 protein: ASSGQGAAGELF

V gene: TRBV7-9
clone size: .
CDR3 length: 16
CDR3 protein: ASSSTRAPGQGWNEQF

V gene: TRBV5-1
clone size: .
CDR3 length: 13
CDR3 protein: ASSRLAGHQETQY

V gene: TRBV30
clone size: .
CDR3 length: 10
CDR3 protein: AGGTGSYGYT

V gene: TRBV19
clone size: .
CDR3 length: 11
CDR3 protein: ASRRTGLTEAF

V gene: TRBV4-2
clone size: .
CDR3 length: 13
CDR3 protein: ASRSTGLVGGEQY

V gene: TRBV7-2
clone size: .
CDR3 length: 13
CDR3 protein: ASSPRSYPVDTQY

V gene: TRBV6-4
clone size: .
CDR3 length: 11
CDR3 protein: ASGTGGTGELF

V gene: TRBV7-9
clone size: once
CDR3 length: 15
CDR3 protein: ASSESLRTRTTNEQF

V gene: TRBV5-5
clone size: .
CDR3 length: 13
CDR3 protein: ASSLAGTLSYGYT

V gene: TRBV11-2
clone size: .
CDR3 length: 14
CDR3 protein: ASSQVAGGFTDTQY

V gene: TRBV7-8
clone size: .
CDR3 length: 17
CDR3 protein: ASSLEGTGGFLRTGELF

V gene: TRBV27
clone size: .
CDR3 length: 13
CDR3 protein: ASSLLDSLNTEAF

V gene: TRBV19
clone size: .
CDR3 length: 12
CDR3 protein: ASRRNRENTEAF

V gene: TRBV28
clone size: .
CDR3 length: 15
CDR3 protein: ASSLGWDRAINYGYT

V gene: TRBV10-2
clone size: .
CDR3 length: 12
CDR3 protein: ASSGGEGNYGYT

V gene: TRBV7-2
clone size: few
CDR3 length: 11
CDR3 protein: ASSLAAADTQY

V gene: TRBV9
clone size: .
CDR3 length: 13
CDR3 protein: ASRATGGQKNIQY